Reported below is one T cell receptor (beta chain). Its specificity is unknown. The sample originates from a study of cytomegalovirus exposure and HLA in healthy donors. General study findings and limits: Most TCR sequences were uncommon, yet certain public TCRs appeared in many donors. Confirmation in vitro established that three CMV-associated chains were specific for CMV antigens.

The CDR3 is 14 residues long. Trimming cost V 2 bases and J 5 bases; bases outside gene matches: 5. Germline V CDR1 and CDR2: SGHTS, YDEGEE. TCRdb keeps only in-frame clones here, not all; method: immunoSEQ multiplex PCR. The data contain roughly 120,000 clones, more than 85% of them seen just once; the ten biggest clones take up about 4.1%. Sequences were obtained from PBMCs. This chain joins TRBV5-8 and TRBJ2-7; 9 bases map to TRBD1. The receptor was derived from a man aged 18 to 29 in good health and CMV-seropositive. Here the CDR3 DNA reads TGTGCCAGCAGCTTCGGGACAGGGATCGACGAGCAGTACTTC. This sequence encodes CASSFGTGIDEQYF.